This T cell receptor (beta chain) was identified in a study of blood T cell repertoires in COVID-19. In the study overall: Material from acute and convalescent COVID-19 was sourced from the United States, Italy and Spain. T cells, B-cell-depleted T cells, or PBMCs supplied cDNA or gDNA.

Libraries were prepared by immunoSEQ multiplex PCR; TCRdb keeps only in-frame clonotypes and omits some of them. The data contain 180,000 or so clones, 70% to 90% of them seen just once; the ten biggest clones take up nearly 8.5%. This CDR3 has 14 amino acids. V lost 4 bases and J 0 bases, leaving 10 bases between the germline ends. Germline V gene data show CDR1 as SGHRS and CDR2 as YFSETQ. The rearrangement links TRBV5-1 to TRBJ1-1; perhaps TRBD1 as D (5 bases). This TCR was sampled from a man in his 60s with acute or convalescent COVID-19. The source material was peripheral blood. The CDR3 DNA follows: TGCGCCAGCAGCCCACAGGTCATGAACACTGAAGCTTTCTTT. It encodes CASSPQVMNTEAFF.